This is a list of T cell receptor beta chains from one sample in a study of graft-versus-host responses after intestinal transplantation. Libraries were prepared by immunoSEQ multiplex PCR; TCRdb keeps only in-frame clonotypes and omits some of them. The sample holds under 150,000 clones, around 90% seen once. These receptors have no identified antigens. The source material was unstimulated CD4+ T cells sorted from spleen or lymph node cells, sampled before intestinal transplant. Source of these receptors: a human donor who received an intestinal transplant. The CDR3 runs from the conserved cysteine through the conserved F or W. A D gene is named only where the DNA matches it firmly. A clone size is listed for some rows: how often the clone was seen (once, few, many), or a class if it is expanded.

clone_size j_call v_call d_call cdr3_length cdr3_nt cdr3_aa
- TRBJ1-6 TRBV19 TRBD1 14 TGTGCCAATAGTAAGACAGGGAATAATTCACCCCTCCACTTT CANSKTGNNSPLHF
- TRBJ1-1 TRBV5-4 TRBD1 15 TGTGCCAGCAGCTCGAAACGGGACAGTCCGACTGAAGCTTTCTTT CASSSKRDSPTEAFF
- TRBJ2-5 TRBV30 - 12 TGTGCCTGGAACAGTGGGGCAGAGACCCAGTACTTC CAWNSGAETQYF
- TRBJ1-1 TRBV10-3 TRBD1 13 TGTGCCTCGTCTCAGGGGGCGGTGACTGAAGCTTTCTTT CASSQGAVTEAFF
- TRBJ1-2 TRBV5-1 - 15 TGCGCCAGCAGCTTGGCACAGGGTAGGAACTATGGCTACACCTTC CASSLAQGRNYGYTF
- TRBJ2-1 TRBV11-1 TRBD1 15 TGTGCCAGCAGCAACCTAGAGGGGGCGTACAATGAGCAGTTCTTC CASSNLEGAYNEQFF
- TRBJ1-5 TRBV7-9 - 12 TGTGCCAGCAGCCCTGGGGGCAGACCCCAGCATTTT CASSPGGRPQHF
- TRBJ2-5 TRBV30 - 11 TGTGCCTGGAGTGTACAAGAGACCCAGTACTTC CAWSVQETQYF
- TRBJ2-3 TRBV6-5 TRBD2 14 TGTGCCAGCAGCCCGCTAGCGGGCACAGATACGCAGTATTTT CASSPLAGTDTQYF
- TRBJ2-2 TRBV5-4 - 13 TGTGCCGGCAGCAACAGCCGTCCCGGGGAGCTGTTTTTT CAGSNSRPGELFF
- TRBJ1-2 TRBV11-2 - 13 TGTGCCAGCAGCTTGCGGACCGACTATGGCTACACCTTC CASSLRTDYGYTF
- TRBJ1-1 TRBV19 TRBD1 14 TGTGCCAGTAGTTCCCGGACAGGGGGCACTGAAGCTTTCTTT CASSSRTGGTEAFF
- TRBJ2-7 TRBV29-1 - 13 TGCAGCGTTGGGGGCCGTTCGGGAAACGAGCAGTACTTC CSVGGRSGNEQYF
- TRBJ2-5 TRBV5-1 - 15 TGCGCCAGCAGCTTCGGGAGGACAGGTTCGGAGACCCAGTACTTC CASSFGRTGSETQYF
- TRBJ2-2 TRBV7-2 TRBD2 14 TGTGCCAGCAGCTTAGGGGGGGGCACCGGGGAGCTGTTTTTT CASSLGGGTGELFF
- TRBJ2-3 TRBV2 - 13 TGTGCCAGCAGTGCCCAAGGGCGAGATACGCAGTATTTT CASSAQGRDTQYF
- TRBJ2-3 TRBV19 TRBD1 13 TGTGCCAGTATCGGACAGGGGCTTCATACGCAGTATTTT CASIGQGLHTQYF
- TRBJ2-5 TRBV5-4 - 13 TGTGCCAGCAGCTTGTGGGGGGAAGAGACCCAGTACTTC CASSLWGEETQYF
- TRBJ1-6 TRBV19 - 14 TGTGCCAGTAGTGGGGGATCCTATAATTCACCCCTCCACTTT CASSGGSYNSPLHF
- TRBJ1-4 TRBV6-1 - 13 TGTGCCAGCAGTGAAGCGCGGGGGGTTCTGCTGTTTTTT CASSEARGVLLFF
- TRBJ2-7 TRBV12-5 - 13 TGTGCTAGTGGTCTAGGGACGAAATACGAGCAGTACTTC CASGLGTKYEQYF
- TRBJ2-7 TRBV4-2 - 15 TGTGCCAGCAGCCAAGTGGGGACTGTCGGCTACGAGCAGTACTTC CASSQVGTVGYEQYF
- TRBJ2-7 TRBV4-1 - 14 TGCGCCAGCAGCAAGTACCGGGGTCTCGGCGAGCAGTACTTC CASSKYRGLGEQYF
- TRBJ1-6 TRBV6-1 - 13 TGTGCCAGCAGAGAGGCAGACAGGCTATCCCTCCACTTT CASREADRLSLHF
- TRBJ1-1 TRBV18 - 13 TGTGCCAGCTCACCGCCAGTGAACACTGAAGCTTTCTTT CASSPPVNTEAFF
- TRBJ2-3 TRBV5-1 - 12 TGCGCCACCCGGGTGGGCACAGATACGCAGTATTTT CATRVGTDTQYF
- TRBJ2-1 TRBV6-4 TRBD1 14 TGTGCCAGCAGTCGGGACAGGGGGTACAATGAGCAGTTCTTC CASSRDRGYNEQFF
- TRBJ1-1 TRBV19 - 15 TGTGCCAGTAGTATAGTAGTCATAGGAAACACTGAAGCTTTCTTT CASSIVVIGNTEAFF
- TRBJ1-2 TRBV6-1 - 14 TGTGCCAGCAGCGGAACAGGGCCCTACTATGGCTACACCTTC CASSGTGPYYGYTF
- TRBJ2-2 TRBV5-4 - 15 TGTGCCAGCAGCTTGGGGACAGTTTCGACCGGGGAGCTGTTTTTT CASSLGTVSTGELFF
- TRBJ1-2 TRBV20-1 - 11 TGCAGTGCTCGACATTCATATGGCTACACCTTC CSARHSYGYTF
- TRBJ2-2 TRBV5-1 TRBD1 15 TGCGCCAGCAGCTTAGGCATGACAGGGACCGGGGAGCTGTTTTTT CASSLGMTGTGELFF
few TRBJ1-3 TRBV10-3 - 13 TGTGCCATCAGCGGACAGATTGGAAACACCATATATTTT CAISGQIGNTIYF
- TRBJ1-2 TRBV28 - 16 TGTGCCAGCAGTTTCAATACCCCCCGCTATGGGTATGGCTACACCTTC CASSFNTPRYGYGYTF
- TRBJ2-3 TRBV9 - 13 TGTGCCAGCAGCGCCTCCCTCACAGATACGCAGTATTTT CASSASLTDTQYF
- TRBJ2-1 TRBV29-1 - 13 TGCAGCGTCTGCTTGGGAGCCTCCAATGAGCAGTTCTTC CSVCLGASNEQFF
- TRBJ2-1 TRBV12-5 - 19 TGTGCTAGTGGTTTGTTCGTAGGGGCATGGGTTGACTCCTACAATGAGCAGTTCTTC CASGLFVGAWVDSYNEQFF
- TRBJ1-1 TRBV10-1 TRBD1 14 TGCGCCAGCAGTGAGACCCAGGGGGTCACTGAAGCTTTCTTT CASSETQGVTEAFF
once TRBJ1-1 TRBV5-6 TRBD1 15 TGTGCCAGCAGCCAACTACAGGGGACGGACACTGAAGCTTTCTTT CASSQLQGTDTEAFF
- TRBJ2-7 TRBV30 - 14 TGTGCCTGGAGTGGATCAGACAGCCTCTACGAGCAGTACTTC CAWSGSDSLYEQYF
- TRBJ2-3 TRBV10-1 TRBD2 13 TGCGCCAGCAGTAGCGGGGGACCAGATACGCAGTATTTT CASSSGGPDTQYF